This is a list of T cell receptor beta chains from one sample in a study of shared clonotypes between healthy human individuals. Measured with immunoSEQ multiplex PCR; TCRdb has only the in-frame clones, and not every one. The sample contains about 2.2 million clones, just over 90% of which appear only once. The specimen sequenced was naive CD8+ T cells from PBMCs. Receptors were obtained from a man aged 18-30 years in good health. Some clones in this sample may be carry-over from other donors' samples. The CDR3 runs from the conserved cysteine through the conserved F or W. The order of the fields is J gene, clone size, D gene, V gene, CDR3 protein, CDR3 DNA. The D gene is left open where the match is weak. Expanded clones get a size class; other rows say once, few or many, or leave the size out.

J: TRBJ2-5
size: once
D: NA
V: TRBV7-8
CDR3: CASRDWGKQETQYF
DNA: TGTGCCAGCAGAGATTGGGGGAAGCAAGAGACCCAGTACTTC

J: TRBJ1-1
size: NA
D: NA
V: TRBV7-2
CDR3: CASSLDPGMNTEAFF
DNA: TGTGCCAGCAGCTTAGATCCAGGGATGAACACTGAAGCTTTCTTT

J: TRBJ1-1
size: few
D: TRBD1
V: TRBV7-9
CDR3: CASSSEGQGNTEAFF
DNA: TGTGCCAGCAGCTCAGAAGGACAGGGGAACACTGAAGCTTTCTTT

J: TRBJ2-7
size: NA
D: NA
V: TRBV14
CDR3: CASSQDRGTPHEQYF
DNA: TGTGCCAGCAGCCAAGATCGCGGGACCCCCCACGAGCAGTACTTC

J: TRBJ2-2
size: NA
D: NA
V: TRBV27
CDR3: CASSLWGANTGELFF
DNA: TGTGCCAGCAGTTTATGGGGGGCCAACACCGGGGAGCTGTTTTTT

J: TRBJ2-2
size: NA
D: NA
V: TRBV6-5
CDR3: CASSYSGGELFF
DNA: TGTGCCAGCAGTTACTCTGGCGGGGAGCTGTTTTTT

J: TRBJ1-1
size: NA
D: TRBD1
V: TRBV5-6
CDR3: CASSFGTGTTEAFF
DNA: TGTGCCAGCAGCTTCGGGACAGGGACCACTGAAGCTTTCTTT

J: TRBJ1-4
size: NA
D: NA
V: TRBV4-1
CDR3: CASSQDSGPNEKLFF
DNA: TGCGCCAGCAGCCAAGATTCTGGGCCTAATGAAAAACTGTTTTTT

J: TRBJ2-7
size: NA
D: NA
V: TRBV6-1
CDR3: CASNPFRQGPHEQYF
DNA: TGTGCCAGCAATCCCTTCCGTCAGGGACCCCACGAGCAGTACTTC

J: TRBJ1-2
size: NA
D: TRBD1
V: TRBV25-1
CDR3: CASLGGQGTNYGYTF
DNA: TGTGCCAGCCTTGGAGGACAGGGGACTAACTATGGCTACACCTTC

J: TRBJ2-7
size: once
D: NA
V: TRBV28
CDR3: CASSPSANSYEQYF
DNA: TGTGCCAGCAGCCCTAGCGCAAACTCCTACGAGCAGTACTTC

J: TRBJ2-1
size: NA
D: NA
V: TRBV2
CDR3: CASSAGDYNEQFF
DNA: TGTGCCAGCAGTGCGGGGGACTACAATGAGCAGTTCTTC

J: TRBJ2-7
size: NA
D: TRBD1
V: TRBV5-4
CDR3: CASSFEAGGYEQYF
DNA: TGTGCCAGCAGCTTCGAGGCAGGGGGCTACGAGCAGTACTTC

J: TRBJ2-5
size: NA
D: NA
V: TRBV6-1
CDR3: CASSDLTGLWDF
DNA: TGTGCCAGCAGTGACTTGACAGGCCTTTGGGACTTC

J: TRBJ1-1
size: NA
D: NA
V: TRBV4-1
CDR3: CASSQEGVVRVNTEAFF
DNA: TGCGCCAGCAGCCAAGAAGGAGTAGTCAGGGTGAACACTGAAGCTTTCTTT

J: TRBJ2-6
size: NA
D: NA
V: TRBV5-1
CDR3: CASSLSRSGAGANVLTF
DNA: TGCGCCAGCAGCTTGAGTCGCTCAGGGGCTGGGGCCAACGTCCTGACTTTC

J: TRBJ1-1
size: NA
D: NA
V: TRBV7-9
CDR3: CASSSQDGGNTEAFF
DNA: TGTGCCAGCAGCTCCCAAGACGGGGGGAACACTGAAGCTTTCTTT

J: TRBJ2-7
size: NA
D: NA
V: TRBV27
CDR3: CASSSRDQPYEQYF
DNA: TGTGCCAGCAGTTCCCGGGACCAGCCCTACGAGCAGTACTTC

J: TRBJ2-1
size: NA
D: TRBD2
V: TRBV9
CDR3: CASGSGSSYNEQFF
DNA: TGTGCCAGCGGTAGCGGGAGCTCCTACAATGAGCAGTTCTTC

J: TRBJ2-7
size: NA
D: NA
V: TRBV6-1
CDR3: CASSVVSQEQYF
DNA: TGTGCCAGCAGTGTAGTCAGTCAAGAGCAGTACTTC

J: TRBJ2-3
size: once
D: TRBD2
V: TRBV4-1
CDR3: CASSQRSSSGGSTDTQYF
DNA: TGCGCCAGCAGCCAACGTTCGTCTAGCGGAGGGAGCACAGATACGCAGTATTTT

J: TRBJ1-2
size: NA
D: TRBD1
V: TRBV5-1
CDR3: CASSLYKAGTGNNYGYTF
DNA: TGCGCCAGCAGCTTGTATAAGGCCGGGACAGGGAATAACTATGGCTACACCTTC

J: TRBJ2-1
size: NA
D: TRBD2
V: TRBV27
CDR3: CASSSISTSGITNEQFF
DNA: TGTGCCAGCAGTTCTATTTCTACTAGCGGGATTACCAATGAGCAGTTCTTC

J: TRBJ2-3
size: NA
D: NA
V: TRBV7-9
CDR3: CASSPSPLDTSTDTQYF
DNA: TGTGCCAGCAGCCCCTCCCCCTTAGATACTAGCACAGATACGCAGTATTTT

J: TRBJ2-6
size: NA
D: TRBD1
V: TRBV6-1
CDR3: CASSGHFIHSGGSGANVLTF
DNA: TGTGCCAGCAGTGGCCATTTTATACACTCAGGGGGATCAGGGGCCAACGTCCTGACTTTC

J: TRBJ2-3
size: once
D: NA
V: TRBV6-1
CDR3: CASSDPRRAKDTQYF
DNA: TGTGCCAGCAGTGACCCCAGAAGGGCTAAAGATACGCAGTATTTT

J: TRBJ2-1
size: NA
D: NA
V: TRBV7-9
CDR3: CASRSLNEPSGEQFF
DNA: TGTGCCAGCCGATCACTCAATGAGCCGTCGGGAGAGCAGTTCTTC

J: TRBJ1-1
size: NA
D: NA
V: TRBV4-1
CDR3: CASSQEREAGSLEAFF
DNA: TGCGCCAGCAGCCAAGAGAGGGAGGCAGGGAGTCTTGAAGCTTTCTTT

J: TRBJ2-7
size: NA
D: TRBD2
V: TRBV27
CDR3: CASSLPTSSGSREQYF
DNA: TGTGCCAGCAGTTTACCGACCTCCAGCGGGAGTCGCGAGCAGTACTTC

J: TRBJ2-6
size: NA
D: NA
V: TRBV18
CDR3: CASSPRDKASGANVLTF
DNA: TGTGCCAGCTCACCACGGGACAAAGCTTCTGGGGCCAACGTCCTGACTTTC

J: TRBJ2-3
size: NA
D: NA
V: TRBV6-1
CDR3: CASRDSGTDTQYF
DNA: TGTGCCAGCAGGGATAGCGGCACAGATACGCAGTATTTT

J: TRBJ1-1
size: once
D: NA
V: TRBV27
CDR3: CASSFGSSNTEAFF
DNA: TGTGCCAGCAGTTTCGGGTCCTCGAACACTGAAGCTTTCTTT

J: TRBJ2-3
size: NA
D: TRBD1
V: TRBV5-1
CDR3: CASSLGRTGVYRATDTQYF
DNA: TGCGCCAGCAGCTTGGGAAGGACAGGGGTTTATCGGGCCACAGATACGCAGTATTTT

J: TRBJ2-7
size: NA
D: NA
V: TRBV18
CDR3: CASSPNSKIGPDEQYF
DNA: TGTGCCAGCTCACCAAACTCGAAAATAGGACCCGACGAGCAGTACTTC

J: TRBJ2-5
size: few
D: NA
V: TRBV18
CDR3: CASSPGNQETQYF
DNA: TGTGCCAGCTCACCCGGGAACCAAGAGACCCAGTACTTC

J: TRBJ2-7
size: NA
D: TRBD2
V: TRBV11-2
CDR3: CASSLSPGVAGTSYEQYF
DNA: TGTGCCAGCAGCTTATCCCCCGGAGTAGCGGGAACCTCCTACGAGCAGTACTTC

J: TRBJ2-1
size: NA
D: NA
V: TRBV27
CDR3: CASSLSIGTSPNEQFF
DNA: TGTGCCAGCAGTTTATCGATTGGGACCTCCCCTAATGAGCAGTTCTTC

J: TRBJ1-1
size: NA
D: TRBD1
V: TRBV5-5
CDR3: CASSFWGWTGGTEAFF
DNA: TGTGCCAGCAGCTTCTGGGGGTGGACAGGCGGAACTGAAGCTTTCTTT

J: TRBJ1-5
size: NA
D: NA
V: TRBV7-9
CDR3: CASSLGQGIEDQPQHF
DNA: TGTGCCAGCAGCTTAGGGCAGGGTATTGAGGATCAGCCCCAGCATTTT

J: TRBJ1-1
size: NA
D: NA
V: TRBV2
CDR3: CASRGRNTEAFF
DNA: TGTGCCAGCAGGGGCCGCAACACTGAAGCTTTCTTT

J: TRBJ2-1
size: NA
D: NA
V: TRBV6-1
CDR3: CASSEAAESSYNEQFF
DNA: TGTGCCAGCAGTGAGGCGGCAGAAAGCTCCTACAATGAGCAGTTCTTC

J: TRBJ2-7
size: NA
D: NA
V: TRBV27
CDR3: CASSSPLRSSYEQYF
DNA: TGTGCCAGCAGTTCGCCCCTTCGGAGCTCCTACGAGCAGTACTTC

J: TRBJ1-1
size: NA
D: NA
V: TRBV10-3
CDR3: CATYTGSTNTEAFF
DNA: TGTGCCACATACACGGGGTCCACGAACACTGAAGCTTTCTTT

J: TRBJ2-5
size: NA
D: NA
V: TRBV5-6
CDR3: CASSLVSQQKTQYF
DNA: TGTGCCAGCAGCTTGGTATCCCAGCAGAAGACCCAGTACTTC

J: TRBJ2-3
size: NA
D: TRBD2
V: TRBV19
CDR3: CASSIDLASGSPGADTQYF
DNA: TGTGCCAGTAGTATAGATTTGGCTAGCGGGAGCCCCGGGGCAGATACGCAGTATTTT

J: TRBJ1-2
size: once
D: NA
V: TRBV7-9
CDR3: CASSSSRATGRVGYTF
DNA: TGTGCCAGCAGCAGTTCTCGGGCAACAGGACGCGTCGGCTACACCTTC

J: TRBJ1-1
size: NA
D: TRBD1
V: TRBV11-1
CDR3: CASSFPEGATEAFF
DNA: TGTGCCAGCAGCTTCCCGGAGGGGGCCACTGAAGCTTTCTTT

J: TRBJ2-3
size: NA
D: NA
V: TRBV13
CDR3: CASSSGAQERPDTQYF
DNA: TGTGCCAGCAGCTCCGGGGCGCAGGAGAGGCCAGATACGCAGTATTTT

J: TRBJ1-2
size: NA
D: NA
V: TRBV13
CDR3: CASSLYSGYANYGYTF
DNA: TGTGCCAGCAGTCTCTACTCAGGGTACGCTAACTATGGCTACACCTTC

J: TRBJ2-3
size: NA
D: NA
V: TRBV21-1
CDR3: CASSGVLAGEGTDTQYF
DNA: TGTGCCAGCAGTGGGGTCCTAGCGGGAGAGGGCACAGATACGCAGTATTTT